A single sample gave rise to the 28 T cell receptor beta chains below, sequenced in a study of T cell clonality in common variable immunodeficiency. Points from the study as a whole: In common variable immunodeficiency, TCR beta chains reportedly carried fewer deletions and N-nucleotide insertions.

This table comes from immunoSEQ multiplex PCR, and its TCRdb copy is limited to in-frame clones, with some not included. The sample shows 15,000 to 20,000 clones, none of them appearing just once. For these TCRs, the target antigens are not known. What was sequenced was peripheral blood mononuclear cells. These receptors came from a human donor with common variable immunodeficiency.

This clone was detected only a few times. The sequenced fragment ends 3 residues before the CDR3 boundary, so the rest is inferred from the germline J gene. This chain links TRBV7-2 with TRBJ2-1; TRBD2 aligns across 10 bases. Germline CDR1 is SGHTA and CDR2 is FQGNSA. The CDR3 covers 14 residues. J lost 5 bases, V lost 7 bases, and 5 bases had no gene match. Partial CDR3 DNA: TGTGCCAGCACAAAGCGGGGGGGGGACAATGAG. Its protein product is CASTKRGGDNE. The full CDR3 protein reads CASTKRGGDNEQFF.

This clone has at least ten counts. The read comes to an end 3 residues before the CDR3 does, leaving the germline J gene to fill in the end. This rearrangement joins TRBV5-1 to TRBJ2-3, with D unresolved. V gave up 0 bases and J gave up 4 bases, with 9 bases separating them. Germline CDR1 SGHRS, CDR2 YFSETQ. CDR3 length: 14 residues. The part of the CDR3 DNA that was read is TGCGCCAGCAGCTTGGTAGGGTGGGCAGATACG. Translating gives CASSLVGWADT. The full CDR3 protein is CASSLVGWADTQYF.

This clone was detected only a few times. The CDR3 extends 3 residues past the end of the read, so its final part is completed from the germline J gene. The genes are TRBV6-2 or TRBV6-3 and TRBJ2-7, with 8 nucleotides matching TRBD1. The CDR3 loop spans 16 amino acids. J was trimmed by 3 bases and V by 0 bases; bases with no gene match: 7. Germline-derived CDR1 and CDR2 are MNHEY and SVGEGT. CDR3 bases read: TGTGCCAGCAGTTACTCGTCAGGGGGCGTACGCTACGAG. Translation gives CASSYSSGGVRYE. The entire CDR3 is CASSYSSGGVRYEQYF.

This clone came up a few times. Read data end 3 residues before the CDR3 end; the end is taken from the germline J gene. J is TRBJ1-2 and V is TRBV5-1; the match to TRBD1 covers 7 bases. J gave up 6 bases and V 4 bases, and 12 bases lay outside the gene matches. CDR1 is SGHRS, CDR2 YFSETQ, per germline. CDR3 length: 15 residues. CDR3 bases read: TGCGCCAGCAGCCTGACAGGGTCTAGGTCTGATGGC. Amino acids: CASSLTGSRSDG. The entire CDR3 protein reads CASSLTGSRSDGYTF.

With respect to this clone: The sequence runs out 3 residues before the end of the CDR3; the remainder is reconstructed from the germline J gene. The sample has other DNA sequences that encode this CDR3 too. This chain uses TRBV7-2 with TRBJ2-1, with 11 bases lining up with TRBD2. The ends lost 2 bases at V and 7 bases at J; junction bases unmatched: 4. Germline loops: CDR1 SGHTA, CDR2 FQGNSA. This CDR3 has 15 residues. The CDR3: CASSLLAGGLNEQFF. The CDR3 DNA, read in part, is TGTGCCAGCAGCTTACTAGCGGGAGGTCTGAATGAG.

As for this clone: The missing CDR3 end, 3 residues past where the read stops, is filled in from the germline J gene. The gene calls are TRBV19 and TRBJ1-4, with a weak D call TRBD1 (6 bases). Germline CDR1 and CDR2: LNHDA and SQIVND (reference sequence). The CDR3 sequence is 16 residues long. V lost 4 bases and J lost 6, with 18 bases in between. The sequenced part of the CDR3 DNA is TGTGCCAGTAGTAGAGCAGGACAGTGGCGTGATGAAAAA. Encoded protein: CASSRAGQWRDEK. The whole CDR3 protein is CASSRAGQWRDEKLFF. The full variable domain, with the rest looked up from reference TRBV19 and TRBJ1-4, is DGGITQSPKYLFRKEGQNVTLSCEQNLNHDAMYWYRQDPGQGLRLIYYSQIVNDFQKGDIAEGYSVSREKKESFPLTVTSAQKNPTAFYLCASSRAGQWRDEKLFFGSGTQLSVL.

About this clone itself: The CDR3 end falls 3 residues outside the read, so it is completed with the germline J gene. The chain joins TRBV20-1 to TRBJ2-5; the match to TRBD2 covers 7 bases. The germline V gene encodes CDR1 DFQATT and CDR2 SNEGSKA (reference sequence). The CDR3 has 13 residues. V gave up 3 bases and J gave up 2 bases; unmatched junction bases: 3. CDR3 loop: CSASTSAQETQYF. The DNA read from the CDR3 is TGCAGTGCTAGCACTAGCGCACAAGAGACC.

In the case of this clone: The read halts 3 residues ahead of the CDR3 end, with the missing end drawn from the germline J gene. V and J are TRBV7-9 and TRBJ2-7; 8 bases are a match to TRBD1. Germline trimming cut 5 bases from V and 5 bases from J; bases unmatched to any gene: 5. Germline V gene lookup returns CDR1 SEHNR and CDR2 FQNEAQ (reference sequence). The CDR3 totals 13 residues. The sequenced part of the CDR3 DNA is TGTGCCAGCAGCCCACGGACAGGGAACGAG. Its translation is CASSPRTGNE. The full CDR3 protein is CASSPRTGNEQYF.

In its sample, this clone was seen many times. The read ends 3 residues before the CDR3 terminus; that terminus is restored from the germline J gene. The V and J genes are TRBV19 and TRBJ2-1, with 13 bases identical to TRBD2. The V gene's germline CDR1 is LNHDA and CDR2 SQIVND (reference sequence). The CDR3 runs 16 residues. Trimming took 5 bases from V and 7 from J; bases not matched to a gene: 8. The CDR3 loop is CASSSRTSGSGNEQFF. The sequenced CDR3 bases are TGTGCCAGTAGTTCCCGGACTAGCGGGAGTGGAAATGAG.

This clone was found many times. The DNA ends 3 residues before the CDR3 does, and the rest of the CDR3 is filled in from the germline J gene. The J gene is TRBJ2-7, the V gene TRBV18, with TRBD1 matching over 7 bases. Trimming removed 4 bases from V and 2 bases from J; junction bases left unmatched: 11. The CDR3 loop spans 16 amino acids. Germline CDR1 reads KGHSH; CDR2 reads LQKENI. CDR3 bases read: TGTGCCAGCTCACTACAGAAGGGGACAGCGGCCTACGAG. It encodes CASSLQKGTAAYE. The full CDR3 protein is CASSLQKGTAAYEQYF. Full variable domain (missing parts from reference TRBV18 and TRBJ2-7): NAGVMQNPRHLVRRRGQEARLRCSPMKGHSHVYWYRQLPEEGLKFMVYLQKENIIDESGMPKERFSAEFPKEGPSILRIQQVVRGDSAAYFCASSLQKGTAAYEQYFGPGTRLTVT.

Comment on this clone: The read terminates 3 residues before the CDR3 end, so the remaining end is supplied by the germline J gene. V and J are TRBV2 and TRBJ2-7, with 10 nucleotides matching TRBD1. The trim removed 6 bases at V and 2 bases at J, leaving 4 bases unmatched. CDR3 length equals 14 residues. The germline V gene has CDR1 SNHLY and CDR2 FYNNEI. Incomplete CDR3 DNA: TGTGCCAGCAGGGGGGGGACAGGGGCCTACGAG. Protein product: CASRGGTGAYE. In full, the CDR3 reads CASRGGTGAYEQYF.

At least ten counts were recorded for this clone. Read data end 3 residues before the CDR3 end; the end is taken from the germline J gene. The V gene is TRBV5-1, the J gene TRBJ2-1; D may be TRBD1 (5 bases). CDR1 is SGHRS, CDR2 YFSETQ, per germline. Trimming cost V 5 bases and J 0 bases, with 15 bases left between them. This CDR3 is built from 16 residues. The sequenced part of the CDR3 DNA is TGCGCCAGCAGTTCAGGGTCACTAAGCTCCTACAATGAG. It translates to CASSSGSLSSYNE. In full, the CDR3 reads CASSSGSLSSYNEQFF.

Worth noting for this clone: The read terminates 3 residues before the CDR3 end, so the remaining end is supplied by the germline J gene. The chain recombines TRBV7-3 with TRBJ2-3, with 11 nucleotides matching TRBD2. The V and J ends lost 6 bases and 2 bases, in that order; junction bases with no gene match: 7. The CDR3 is 16 amino acids. From germline, CDR1 is SGHTA and CDR2 FQGTGA. CDR3 sequence: CASSLGTSGYTDTQYF. CDR3 bases read: TGTGCCAGCAGTCTCGGGACTAGCGGCTACACAGATACG.

This clone was seen only a few times. CDR3 region: CASRETSQETQYF. The part of the CDR3 DNA that was read is TGTGCCAGCAGGGAGACTAGCCAAGAGACC. This rearrangement joins TRBV6-2 or TRBV6-3 to TRBJ2-5, with D perhaps matching TRBD2 (6 bases). The read halts 3 residues ahead of the CDR3 end, with the missing end drawn from the germline J gene. Germline CDR1 reads MNHEY; CDR2 reads SVGEGT. V was pared by 6 bases and J by 1 base, with 9 bases between. The CDR3 runs 13 residues.

Remarks on this clone: Read coverage stops 3 residues before the CDR3 terminus; the germline J gene supplies the remainder. The rearrangement links TRBV7-9 to TRBJ2-3; D might be TRBD1 (7 bases). CDR1 is SEHNR, CDR2 FQNEAQ, per germline (reference sequence). The CDR3 covers 15 residues. The ends were cut back, 5 bases at V and 1 base at J, with 13 bases in the middle. CDR3 bases read: TGTGCCAGCAGCCCGGCGGGACAGCGCACAGATACG. Translating gives CASSPAGQRTDT. The complete CDR3 sequence is CASSPAGQRTDTQYF.

Of note for this clone: The CDR3 is cut off 3 residues early in the read; its end comes from the germline J gene. J is TRBJ2-7 and V is TRBV18, with D possibly matching TRBD2 (6 bases). This CDR3 region has 13 residues. Germline V gene data show CDR1 as KGHSH and CDR2 as LQKENI. Between the trimmed V and J ends, which lost 3 bases and 6 bases, there was a span of 12 bases. The CDR3 DNA, read in part, is TGTGCCAGCTCACCTAGACTAGAGGGCGAG. Translating gives CASSPRLEGE. The complete CDR3 protein is CASSPRLEGEQYF.

Concerning this clone itself: The read gets to within 3 residues of the CDR3 end, and the germline J gene fills in the rest. The V gene is TRBV7-6, the J gene TRBJ2-1, with D possibly matching TRBD2 (5 bases). This CDR3 is 12 amino acids long. Germline V gene sequence: CDR1 SGHVS, CDR2 FNYEAQ. The V gene lost 2 bases and the J gene lost 9 bases, with 8 bases spanning the gap. Incomplete CDR3 DNA: TGTGCCAGCAGCTTAACCGGGGTTGAG. It is translated as CASSLTGVE. The whole CDR3 protein reads CASSLTGVEQFF.

This clone has more than one count but fewer than ten. The read stops 3 residues short of the end of the CDR3; the missing end is completed from the germline J gene. The genes are TRBV10-3 and TRBJ2-7, with 8 bases matching TRBD2. Germline lookup yields CDR1 ENHRY and CDR2 SYGVKD. V lost 4 bases, J lost 4 bases, and 15 bases stayed unmatched. The CDR3 spans 17 residues. CDR3 sequence: CAISGGGKRGKVYEQYF. CDR3 bases read: TGTGCCATCAGTGGTGGAGGTAAGCGGGGGAAGGTATACGAG.

This clone was seen a few times. The read terminates 3 residues ahead of where the CDR3 ends, so the germline J gene completes it. The chain combines TRBV30 with TRBJ2-2; 9 nucleotides match TRBD1. The V and J ends lost 0 bases and 5 bases, in that order; junction bases with no gene match: 7. There are 16 residues in the CDR3. Germline V gene data show CDR1 as GTSNPN and CDR2 as SVGIG (reference sequence). The CDR3 is CAWSVYTGGPTGELFF. The CDR3 bases that were read are TGTGCCTGGAGTGTTTATACAGGGGGCCCGACCGGGGAG.

This clone was counted only a few times. The read is 3 residues too short to cover the CDR3 end, so that end is filled in from the germline J gene. J is TRBJ2-7 and V is TRBV20-1, with TRBD2 identical over 13 bases. The CDR3 has 15 amino acids. Germline CDR1 and CDR2: DFQATT and SNEGSKA (reference sequence). Trimming took 1 base from V and 5 from J; bases not matched to a gene: 5. The CDR3 loop is CSARGTSGSIHEQYF. The covered CDR3 bases are TGCAGTGCTAGAGGGACTAGCGGGAGTATCCACGAG.

In its sample, this clone is medium-sized. The sequenced part of the CDR3 DNA is TGTGCCAGCTCACCGAGCGGGACAGGGGCCTACAATGAG. Protein: CASSPSGTGAYNE. The full CDR3 is CASSPSGTGAYNEQFF. The gene calls are TRBV18 and TRBJ2-1; 10 positions agree with TRBD1. The read terminates 3 residues ahead of where the CDR3 ends, so the germline J gene completes it. This CDR3 comprises 16 residues. V lost 3 bases to trimming and J lost 2 bases; unmatched junction nucleotides: 4. Germline V lookup: CDR1 KGHSH, CDR2 LQKENI.

This clone was recorded at least ten times. The sequenced fragment ends 3 residues before the CDR3 boundary, so the rest is inferred from the germline J gene. The genes are TRBV6-1 and TRBJ2-1, with a possible D match to TRBD1 (5 bases). The V gene lost 1 base and the J gene lost 7 bases, with 14 bases spanning the gap. In germline, CDR1 is MNHNS, CDR2 SASEGT. The CDR3 has 15 amino acids. The CDR3 DNA, read in part, is TGTGCCAGCAGTGAAGACTGGGGCAGGGTGAATGAG. Amino acids: CASSEDWGRVNE. The full CDR3 reads CASSEDWGRVNEQFF.

As concerns this clone: The read ends 3 residues before the CDR3 terminus; that terminus is restored from the germline J gene. J is TRBJ2-1 and V is TRBV2; the match to TRBD1 covers 10 bases. The CDR3 covers 15 residues. Per the germline V gene, CDR1 is SNHLY and CDR2 is FYNNEI. The junction had 3 bases not matched to a gene; V was cut back by 6 bases and J by 1 base. The CDR3 DNA, read in part, is TGTGCCAGCAGAAGACAGGGGGCATCCTACAATGAG. Its protein is CASRRQGASYNE. The CDR3, in full, reads CASRRQGASYNEQFF. Full variable domain (remainder filled in from reference TRBV2 and TRBJ2-1): EPEVTQTPSHQVTQMGQEVILRCVPISNHLYFYWYRQILGQKVEFLVSFYNNEISEKSEIFDDQFSVERPDGSNFTLKIRSTKLEDSAMYFCASRRQGASYNEQFFGPGTRLTVL.

The sample holds a few counts of this clone. The DNA ends 3 residues before the CDR3 does, and the rest of the CDR3 is filled in from the germline J gene. The chain uses TRBV7-7 and TRBJ2-1; weak D call: TRBD2 (7 bases). The CDR3 sequence is 14 residues long. V was cut by 5 bases and J by 9 bases, with 17 bases left in between. Germline loops: CDR1 SSHAT, CDR2 FNYEAQ (reference sequence). The sequenced CDR3 bases are TGTGCCAGCAGCCTACAAGGGGGGGCGGGTGAG. Translation gives CASSLQGGAGE. The complete CDR3 protein is CASSLQGGAGEQFF.

This clone was seen only a few times. From the germline J gene comes the end of the CDR3, since the read stops 3 residues before it. The chain employs TRBV7-2 and TRBJ2-5, with 13 bases identical to TRBD2. V shed 0 bases, J shed 5 bases, and the junction held 9 bases outside the gene matches. Germline values: CDR1 SGHTA, CDR2 FQGNSA. The CDR3 covers 18 residues. The CDR3 sequence is CASSLAVTSGGAGETQYF. CDR3 DNA, as far as it was read: TGTGCCAGCAGCTTAGCAGTAACTAGCGGGGGGGCCGGGGAGACC.

This clone appeared a few times. The read ends 3 residues shy of where the CDR3 ends; the end is completed using the germline J gene. This chain links TRBV7-3 with TRBJ2-1; D is perhaps TRBD2 (6 bases). V lost 0 bases, J lost 6 bases, and 9 bases lay in between. Germline V gene sequence: CDR1 SGHTA, CDR2 FQGTGA. The CDR3 has 14 residues. The CDR3 bases that were read are TGTGCCAGCAGCTTAACGACTAGTGCCAATGAG. Protein product: CASSLTTSANE. In full, the CDR3 reads CASSLTTSANEQFF. Full variable domain (missing parts from reference TRBV7-3 and TRBJ2-1): GAGVSQTPSNKVTEKGKYVELRCDPISGHTALYWYRQSLGQGPEFLIYFQGTGAADDSGLPNDRFFAVRPEGSVSTLKIQRTERGDSAVYLCASSLTTSANEQFFGPGTRLTVL.

Notes on this clone: The read falls 3 residues short of the CDR3 end, and the missing part is taken from the germline J gene. The rearrangement uses TRBV18 and TRBJ2-5; 7 bases agree with TRBD2. This CDR3 spans 16 amino acids. The V and J ends lost 0 bases and 1 base, in that order; junction bases with no gene match: 5. Germline CDR1 KGHSH, CDR2 LQKENI. CDR3 protein: CASSPPRGRRQETQYF. The sequenced part of the CDR3 DNA is TGTGCCAGCTCACCACCGCGCGGGAGACGCCAAGAGACC.

There are a few counts of this clone. The read gets to within 3 residues of the CDR3 end, and the germline J gene fills in the rest. The chain carries TRBV7-9 and TRBJ2-7; TRBD1 agrees at 8 bases. After removal of 4 bases from V and 5 bases from J, the junction contained 7 bases not matched to a gene. This CDR3 is 14 amino acids long. Germline CDR1 reads SEHNR; CDR2 reads FQNEAQ (reference sequence). The CDR3 sequence is CASSSRTGSHEQYF. Incomplete CDR3 DNA: TGTGCCAGCAGCTCCCGGACAGGGAGCCACGAG.